This T cell receptor (beta chain) comes out of a study of T cells in tumors after PD-1 blockade. About the research overall: Either cemiplimab 350 mg every 2 weeks or pembrolizumab 200 mg every 3 weeks was given. On average, peripheral blood gave 100,000 to 140,000 TCR templates and some 37,000 unique clonotypes. Daily vismodegib 150 mg continued in a subset of anti-PD-1-treated patients.

The V gene end was trimmed by 4 bases and the J gene end by 4 bases; junction bases not matched to a gene: 4. The germline gives CDR1 SGHRS, CDR2 YFSETQ. The length of the CDR3 is 15 residues. This table comes from immunoSEQ multiplex PCR, and its TCRdb copy is limited to in-frame clones, with some not included. Among tens of thousands of clones, about four fifths were seen once, and the ten largest hold over 10%. Sequenced here: PBMCs, sampled before anti-PD-1 treatment. The rearrangement uses TRBV5-1 and TRBJ2-1, with 11 bases matching TRBD2. The receptor was derived from a human donor with basal cell carcinoma. CDR3 protein: CASSAGLADYNEQFF. DNA of the CDR3: TGCGCCAGCAGCGCGGGACTAGCGGATTACAATGAGCAGTTCTTC.